These T cell receptor beta chains were read from a single sample in a study of T cells in Graves' hyperthyroidism and ophthalmopathy. MiXCR was run by TCRdb on the multiplex PCR reads, yielding one entry per CDR3 protein. The sample yields about 270,000 distinct CDR3 sequences, 20% to 25% seen once. Sequenced input: blood. The source of these receptors is a man aged 25-40 years with Graves' ophthalmopathy. Both conserved end residues are trimmed from each CDR3.

ASSLPSRKTGLVTNTGELF | TRBJ2-2 | TRBV28
ASSSPGPRETQY | TRBJ2-5 | TRBV11-2
STREALKYEQY | TRBJ2-7 | TRBV20-1
ASSSMQGLSTGELF | TRBJ2-2 | TRBV7-6
ASSQGDRTRLGDTQY | TRBJ2-3 | TRBV3-1
ASSLTGTMSNTGELF | TRBJ2-2 | TRBV7-2
ASSLGPRTPGELF | TRBJ2-2 | TRBV5-1
ASSPGQSGYT | TRBJ1-2 | TRBV13
ASSQGGDRGTEAF | TRBJ1-1 | TRBV4-1
ASSPGHTGANVLT | TRBJ2-6 | TRBV5-1
ASSLRQGLDEQF | TRBJ2-1 | TRBV14
ASSLERQY | TRBJ2-7 | TRBV7-2
ASSEALGFSGANVLT | TRBJ2-6 | TRBV2
ASTDRGRRSYNEQF | TRBJ2-1 | TRBV19
ASAGLEGNQPQH | TRBJ1-5 | TRBV2
ASSLGGGPGEQF | TRBJ2-1 | TRBV2
ASSQDLQNTEAF | TRBJ1-1 | TRBV3-1
ASSATEYEQY | TRBJ2-7 | TRBV7-2
ASRPGTGRTGELF | TRBJ2-2 | TRBV19
SAKLRLAGPSTDTQY | TRBJ2-3 | TRBV20-1
ASSLTAGGVEQF | TRBJ2-1 | TRBV12-3/TRBV12-4
ASSLQASDEQF | TRBJ2-1 | TRBV11-3
ASSLSRGSAF | TRBJ1-1 | TRBV7-9
ASKRTGNTGELF | TRBJ2-2 | TRBV11-2
ASSQTAQAGTGELF | TRBJ2-2 | TRBV11-2
SAWTVTNYGYT | TRBJ1-2 | TRBV20-1
ASRGTRPGELF | TRBJ2-2 | TRBV7-2
SADPGSVKTQY | TRBJ2-5 | TRBV20-1
ASSLVVGGYT | TRBJ1-2 | TRBV7-9
ASSASPGANVLT | TRBJ2-6 | TRBV9
ASSSDPSSYNEQF | TRBJ2-1 | TRBV11-3
ASSPSRDRRTNEQF | TRBJ2-1 | TRBV19
ASSYPREGYT | TRBJ1-2 | TRBV6-6
ASSPGLQGPTEAF | TRBJ1-1 | TRBV18
ASSLKGPSSYNEQF | TRBJ2-1 | TRBV2
ASSPMGESTTGELF | TRBJ2-2 | TRBV5-5
ASSWGGDEQY | TRBJ2-7 | TRBV7-8
ASSPSFGRSNIQY | TRBJ2-4 | TRBV13
ASSYLSSGATYEQY | TRBJ2-7 | TRBV7-2